This TCR beta chain was captured by sequencing in a study of neurological immune-mediated disorders. Overall study findings and caveats: Multiple sclerosis patients had less TCR clonal expansion than even healthy controls, unlike HTLV-1-associated myelopathy. Across subjects, expanded clones had no CDR3 amino acid sequences in common, pointing to private repertoires in all groups.

The germline CDR1 and CDR2 sequences are SGHRS and YFSETQ. V lost 0 bases, J lost 2 bases, and 3 bases stayed unmatched. This CDR3 is 15 amino acids long. Each CDR3 protein is one row after TCRdb ran MiXCR on the 5' RACE reads. The sample comprises approximately 30,000 distinct CDR3 sequences, roughly 21% of which are singletons, and roughly 16% rests with the top ten. In the case of this clonotype: Its antigen remains unidentified.

This TCR derives from a woman aged 60-75 years in good health. Sequences were obtained from PBMCs. The chain uses TRBV5-1 and TRBJ2-3; 7 bases line up with TRBD2. This CDR3 reads CASSLDGTTTDTQYF. The CDR3 region has the DNA TGCGCCAGCAGCTTGGACGGGACTACCACAGATACGCAGTATTTT.